This T cell receptor (beta chain) appears in the sequencing data of a study of blood T cell repertoires in COVID-19. Per the authors' pipeline: From reference gene primer amplification, estimates of nucleated cell counts were derived. Profiling relied on immunoSEQ multiplex PCR, and the TCRdb table lists in-frame clones only, not all of them. V and J calls and clone size are as listed in that table; D and trimming were resolved from the DNA. The sample lists 150,000 or so clones, 75% to 90% occurring once. Those who participated ranged in age from about 18 to 95 years and resided in roughly 26 US areas. Participants' reported clinical history set cohort assignment. Within 2 weeks of study entry, exposed participants had contacted a PCR-confirmed or clinician-diagnosed COVID-19 case. This CDR3 spans 14 amino acids. The V gene's germline CDR1 is SNHLY and CDR2 FYNNEI. Trimming left V 2 bases short and J 6 bases short, with 13 bases between.

Sequencing was performed on PBMCs or T cells enriched from blood (not recorded which). This chain uses TRBV2 with TRBJ1-1; tentative D call: TRBD1 (5 bases). This TCR was recovered from a man aged 65 to 79 who had been exposed to COVID-19. The CDR3 region has the DNA TGTGCCAGCAGTGAAATTCGACAGTTCGCTGAAGCTTTCTTT. Its protein product is CASSEIRQFAEAFF.